The sequence of this T cell receptor (beta chain) was determined in a study of identifying expanded T cells in peripheral blood (dated by TCRdb to the late 2010s). Study-wide context: Four technical replicates, made by sequencing separate aliquots from the same pool of genomic DNA, were compared pairwise.

Comment on this clone: Its antigen is not yet known. Base qualities are not recorded, but no much larger clone differs from it by a single base.

During the collection period, no infections or other immune events were recorded for the healthy donors. Blood repertoires from healthy donors were used as a training cohort for calibrating time-dependent variance in a beta-binomial model of differential abundance of T-cell clones. There were roughly ten healthy donors in the training cohort, of whom 3 were female and 7 were male. An age range of about 29 to 65 years, with an average of approximately 43 years, was recorded for the donors. Obtained from a commercial supplier, whole blood was collected from each healthy donor at three time points set around 2 weeks apart. For immunosequencing, genomic DNA was extracted from unsorted whole blood. The research as a whole found: The authors expected that biological variance in healthy repertoires might rise further over much longer intervals, such as months to years. Across all healthy-donor time intervals, the beta-binomial model significantly cut both the number of clones called differentially abundant and the false-positive rate. The binomial model flagged around 1.2 differentially abundant clones between technical replicates, compared with roughly 15 over approximately two weeks and 19 over around four weeks. Variance in clone template counts between approximately two-week samples significantly increased with total template count across all healthy donors.

TCRbeta CDR3 regions were profiled by bias-controlled multiplex PCR amplification of genomic DNA with the immunoSEQ Assay. The authors' pipeline ran thus. The absolute abundance of each unique TCRbeta CDR3 region was quantified after sequences were collapsed and filtered. Differential abundance was tested with a binomial (Fisher-equivalent) model and with a beta-binomial model adding time-dependent variance fitted from healthy donors. Any clone with fewer than 5 combined templates was excluded, and a clone was called differentially abundant if its Benjamini-Hochberg FDR was below 0.01. In the beta-binomial model, variance was expressed as a function of the total template count across the two samples, in the form v = (b*log(k)+a)^2. Imported from immuneACCESS, the table was reduced by TCRdb to in-frame sequences with V and J called. These copies leave out some clones; in studies compared against another copy, an unresolved V gene accounts for under half, and the cause of the remainder is not known. The D gene and trimming were derived from the DNA, and the V and J assignments and clone size from that table. Here the sample has some 72,000 clones; roughly 90% occur a single time. Around 3% of the sample belongs to the ten largest clones.

Trimming removed 11 bases from V and 9 bases from J, leaving 8 bases between the germline ends. The germline V gene specifies MRHNA as CDR1 and SNTAGT as CDR2. Including the terminal cysteine and phenylalanine, the CDR3 comprises 9 residues. Only CDR3 DNA is held: 27 bases, read in frame from base 1. Sequenced material: blood. The chain employs TRBV6-4 and TRBJ2-1, with the D gene too uncertain to name. The receptor's source is a person aged 18 to 70 in good health. The CDR3 is CAPCSEQFF. The bases are TGTGCCCCTTGCAGTGAGCAGTTCTTC.